A selection of T cell receptor beta chains follows, all from one sample in a study of T cell repertoires in cytomegalovirus infection. TCRdb ran MiXCR on the reads and lists one entry per CDR3 protein. The data hold 570,000 or so distinct CDR3 sequences, with 35% to 50% observed a single time. These receptors' antigens are unknown. The sequenced sample was cultured PBMCs, obtained from culture after CMV antigen stimulation. The receptors here all came from a human donor in good health (CMV status not recorded). Some clones in this sample may be carry-over from other donors' samples. Both conserved end residues are part of each CDR3. Each record gives: clone size, J gene, D gene, V gene, CDR3 DNA, CDR3 protein. D genes are given only for firm matches. The size entry is marked missing in some rows and otherwise reads once, few, many or a size class.

abundance: -
j_gene: TRBJ2-1
d_gene: TRBD2
v_gene: TRBV11-3
CDR3nt: TGTGCCAGCAGCCCCCAGACTAGCGGGCCCGGAGTCAATGAGCAGTTCTTC
CDR3aa: CASSPQTSGPGVNEQFF

abundance: -
j_gene: TRBJ1-1
d_gene: -
v_gene: TRBV6-2/TRBV6-3
CDR3nt: TGTGCCAGCAGTTACCCTCCCCAGGGGAACACTGAAGCTTTCTTT
CDR3aa: CASSYPPQGNTEAFF

abundance: few
j_gene: TRBJ1-6
d_gene: TRBD1
v_gene: TRBV12-3/TRBV12-4
CDR3nt: TGTGCCAGCAGCCGGGACAGAGTTAGTTCACCCCTCCACTTT
CDR3aa: CASSRDRVSSPLHF

abundance: once
j_gene: TRBJ2-2
d_gene: TRBD2
v_gene: TRBV20-1
CDR3nt: TGCAGTGCTCCAAGCGGGAGCGACACCGGGGAGCTGTTTTTT
CDR3aa: CSAPSGSDTGELFF

abundance: many
j_gene: TRBJ1-3
d_gene: -
v_gene: TRBV7-2
CDR3nt: TGTGCCAGCAGCTCGGGGCTAGGACCTTCAGCTCCGAATGGAAACACCATATATTTT
CDR3aa: CASSSGLGPSAPNGNTIYF

abundance: -
j_gene: TRBJ2-1
d_gene: -
v_gene: TRBV12-3/TRBV12-4
CDR3nt: TGTGCCAGCAGGCCGGGCGACAATGAGCAGTTCTTC
CDR3aa: CASRPGDNEQFF

abundance: few
j_gene: TRBJ2-1
d_gene: TRBD2
v_gene: TRBV24-1
CDR3nt: TGTGCCACCAGTGATACCAGCGGGAGATACAATGAGCAGTTCTTC
CDR3aa: CATSDTSGRYNEQFF

abundance: few
j_gene: TRBJ2-1
d_gene: TRBD2
v_gene: TRBV2
CDR3nt: TGTGCCAGCAGTGAAGGACTAGCGGGGGACGATGAGCAGTTCTTC
CDR3aa: CASSEGLAGDDEQFF

abundance: -
j_gene: TRBJ1-1
d_gene: TRBD1
v_gene: TRBV19
CDR3nt: TGTGCCAGTAAACTGACAGGGAGGAAAAACACTGAAGCTTTCTTT
CDR3aa: CASKLTGRKNTEAFF

abundance: few
j_gene: TRBJ2-3
d_gene: TRBD1
v_gene: TRBV28
CDR3nt: TGTGCCAGCAGTCCGGGACAGGGACCAGATACGCAGTATTTT
CDR3aa: CASSPGQGPDTQYF

abundance: -
j_gene: TRBJ2-5
d_gene: TRBD1
v_gene: TRBV20-1
CDR3nt: TGCAGTGCTAACGACAGGGGGCGGGTGGAGACCCAGTACTTC
CDR3aa: CSANDRGRVETQYF

abundance: -
j_gene: TRBJ1-4
d_gene: TRBD1
v_gene: TRBV12-3/TRBV12-4
CDR3nt: TGTGCCAGCAGTTCCACCGGACAGGGGATGAAGGAAAAACTGTTTTTT
CDR3aa: CASSSTGQGMKEKLFF

abundance: few
j_gene: TRBJ1-1
d_gene: TRBD1
v_gene: TRBV29-1
CDR3nt: TGCAGCGTCACACAGGGGGTTGGCACTGAAGCTTTCTTT
CDR3aa: CSVTQGVGTEAFF

abundance: few
j_gene: TRBJ1-3
d_gene: -
v_gene: TRBV7-2
CDR3nt: TGTGCCAGCAGCCCTACACAGGGAAACACCATATATTTT
CDR3aa: CASSPTQGNTIYF

abundance: -
j_gene: TRBJ2-1
d_gene: TRBD2
v_gene: TRBV5-5
CDR3nt: TGTGCCAGCAGCTTGGGGGGGATAGCGGGAGTATTTGGCGATGAGCAGTTCTTC
CDR3aa: CASSLGGIAGVFGDEQFF

abundance: -
j_gene: TRBJ2-7
d_gene: -
v_gene: TRBV19
CDR3nt: TGTGCCAGTAGTTCCCGGGCAACGAAAACCTACGAGCAGTACTTC
CDR3aa: CASSSRATKTYEQYF

abundance: few
j_gene: TRBJ1-6
d_gene: -
v_gene: TRBV6-5
CDR3nt: TGTGCCAGCAGTTCCAGGGAAAATTCACCCCTCCACTTT
CDR3aa: CASSSRENSPLHF

abundance: many
j_gene: TRBJ2-2
d_gene: -
v_gene: TRBV7-2
CDR3nt: TGTGCCAGCAGCTTAGACTGGACTACAGGGACCGGGGAGCTGTTTTTT
CDR3aa: CASSLDWTTGTGELFF

abundance: -
j_gene: TRBJ1-1
d_gene: -
v_gene: TRBV18
CDR3nt: TGTGCCAGCTCACCAGGTGCAGGGCTGAACACTGAAGCTTTCTTT
CDR3aa: CASSPGAGLNTEAFF

abundance: few
j_gene: TRBJ1-1
d_gene: -
v_gene: TRBV7-8
CDR3nt: TGTGCCAGCAGCTCAAAAAGGTTTGGGGGCACTGAAGCTTTCTTT
CDR3aa: CASSSKRFGGTEAFF

abundance: -
j_gene: TRBJ2-7
d_gene: -
v_gene: TRBV12-5
CDR3nt: TGTGCTAGTGGTTTGGTTACCCCGCGTAGGATATTAACCTACGAGCAGTACTTC
CDR3aa: CASGLVTPRRILTYEQYF

abundance: -
j_gene: TRBJ1-1
d_gene: -
v_gene: TRBV6-4
CDR3nt: TGTGCCAGCAGTGACAGGGCAGTAGGCACTGAAGCTTTCTTT
CDR3aa: CASSDRAVGTEAFF

abundance: -
j_gene: TRBJ2-1
d_gene: TRBD2
v_gene: TRBV6-1
CDR3nt: TGTGCCAGCAGGCGGGGGAAGTACAATGAGCAGTTCTTC
CDR3aa: CASRRGKYNEQFF

abundance: few
j_gene: TRBJ2-3
d_gene: TRBD2
v_gene: TRBV7-2
CDR3nt: TGTGCCAGCCAGCGGGGGAGACGCACAGATACGCAGTATTTT
CDR3aa: CASQRGRRTDTQYF

abundance: few
j_gene: TRBJ2-5
d_gene: -
v_gene: TRBV19
CDR3nt: TGTGCCAGTATGAGCCTCTGGGGCAGCGGAGAGACCCAGTACTTC
CDR3aa: CASMSLWGSGETQYF

abundance: few
j_gene: TRBJ1-2
d_gene: TRBD1
v_gene: TRBV7-6
CDR3nt: TGTGCCAGCAGCCAGGGGACAGGGTCTCCCTATGGCTACACCTTC
CDR3aa: CASSQGTGSPYGYTF

abundance: few
j_gene: TRBJ2-6
d_gene: -
v_gene: TRBV18
CDR3nt: TGTGCCAGCTCAGCGGACTCTGGGGCCAACGTCCTGACTTTC
CDR3aa: CASSADSGANVLTF

abundance: few
j_gene: TRBJ2-1
d_gene: -
v_gene: TRBV4-2
CDR3nt: TGTGCCAGCAGCCAAGATGGGAGCGCTAGCTCCTACAATGAGCAGTTCTTC
CDR3aa: CASSQDGSASSYNEQFF

abundance: -
j_gene: TRBJ2-3
d_gene: -
v_gene: TRBV4-1
CDR3nt: TGCGCCAGCAGCCAAGAGCCTGGGGGGAGTACGCAGTATTTT
CDR3aa: CASSQEPGGSTQYF

abundance: many
j_gene: TRBJ2-7
d_gene: TRBD2
v_gene: TRBV7-8
CDR3nt: TGTGCCAGCAGCTTAGCCTTAGGACTAGCGGGAGTGCCCTCCTACGAGCAGTACTTC
CDR3aa: CASSLALGLAGVPSYEQYF

abundance: -
j_gene: TRBJ2-3
d_gene: TRBD2
v_gene: TRBV4-3
CDR3nt: TGCGCCAGCAGCCAAGGTACTAGCGGGAGCGGAGCAGATACGCAGTATTTT
CDR3aa: CASSQGTSGSGADTQYF

abundance: -
j_gene: TRBJ1-3
d_gene: -
v_gene: TRBV7-2
CDR3nt: TGTGCCAGCAGCTTAGACGAGCTTCTGGATGGAAACACCATATATTTT
CDR3aa: CASSLDELLDGNTIYF

abundance: -
j_gene: TRBJ2-2
d_gene: TRBD2
v_gene: TRBV7-2
CDR3nt: TGTGCCAGCAGCGAGACTAGCGGGGGGCACACCGGGGAGCTGTTTTTT
CDR3aa: CASSETSGGHTGELFF

abundance: once
j_gene: TRBJ2-1
d_gene: -
v_gene: TRBV15
CDR3nt: TGTGCCACCAGCAGTCGGGAGTACAATGAGCAGTTCTTC
CDR3aa: CATSSREYNEQFF

abundance: -
j_gene: TRBJ1-6
d_gene: -
v_gene: TRBV2
CDR3nt: TGTGCCAGCAGTGAGTTCAGGTATAATTCACCCCTCCACTTT
CDR3aa: CASSEFRYNSPLHF

abundance: few
j_gene: TRBJ1-6
d_gene: TRBD1
v_gene: TRBV7-9
CDR3nt: TGTGCCAGCAGCTTGGGACAGGGGCAAAATTCACCCCTCCACTTT
CDR3aa: CASSLGQGQNSPLHF

abundance: -
j_gene: TRBJ2-7
d_gene: -
v_gene: TRBV9
CDR3nt: TGTGCCAGCAGCGTATCCGGGAAGGGCTACGAGCAGTACTTC
CDR3aa: CASSVSGKGYEQYF

abundance: -
j_gene: TRBJ2-5
d_gene: -
v_gene: TRBV20-1
CDR3nt: TGCAGTGCTCCCCCCGCCTGGGAGAAGACCCAGTACTTC
CDR3aa: CSAPPAWEKTQYF

abundance: many
j_gene: TRBJ1-2
d_gene: TRBD1
v_gene: TRBV7-9
CDR3nt: TGTGCCAGCAGCCGCGGACAGGGATACTATGGCTACACCTTC
CDR3aa: CASSRGQGYYGYTF

abundance: -
j_gene: TRBJ2-7
d_gene: TRBD2
v_gene: TRBV11-2
CDR3nt: TGTGCCAGCAGCTTTTGGGTTAGCGGGAGCTCCTACGAGCAGTACTTC
CDR3aa: CASSFWVSGSSYEQYF

abundance: few
j_gene: TRBJ2-2
d_gene: -
v_gene: TRBV7-9
CDR3nt: TGTGCCAGCAGCTTAAGCCCCCTAGGCAGGCTCACCGGGGAGCTGTTTTTT
CDR3aa: CASSLSPLGRLTGELFF

abundance: -
j_gene: TRBJ2-2
d_gene: -
v_gene: TRBV7-2
CDR3nt: TGTGCCAGCAGCTTAGCGGCCGGACCTCCGGGCGGGGAGCTGTTTTTT
CDR3aa: CASSLAAGPPGGELFF

abundance: -
j_gene: TRBJ2-2
d_gene: -
v_gene: TRBV11-2
CDR3nt: TGTGCCAGCAGCTTAGATCTCGGGGAGCTGTTTTTT
CDR3aa: CASSLDLGELFF

abundance: few
j_gene: TRBJ2-5
d_gene: TRBD1
v_gene: TRBV12-3/TRBV12-4
CDR3nt: TGTGCCAGCAGTTACCGGGACAGGGAAGAGACCCAGTACTTC
CDR3aa: CASSYRDREETQYF

abundance: few
j_gene: TRBJ2-5
d_gene: -
v_gene: TRBV7-9
CDR3nt: TGTGCCAGCAGCATCGGGTCGGAGACCCAGTACTTC
CDR3aa: CASSIGSETQYF

abundance: once
j_gene: TRBJ2-7
d_gene: -
v_gene: TRBV3-1
CDR3nt: TGTGCCAGCAGCCAGCCGGGAGAGCAGTACTTC
CDR3aa: CASSQPGEQYF

abundance: -
j_gene: TRBJ2-4
d_gene: -
v_gene: TRBV7-2
CDR3nt: TGTGCCAGCAGCTGGGACGGTTTAAACATTCAGTACTTC
CDR3aa: CASSWDGLNIQYF

abundance: few
j_gene: TRBJ1-2
d_gene: -
v_gene: TRBV5-4
CDR3nt: TGTGCCAGCAGCTCGAAAGCGTGGGGGACTAACTATGGCTACACCTTC
CDR3aa: CASSSKAWGTNYGYTF

abundance: -
j_gene: TRBJ2-1
d_gene: TRBD1
v_gene: TRBV6-1
CDR3nt: TGTGCCGCCTTGACAGGGTGGTTAAATGAGCAGTTCTTC
CDR3aa: CAALTGWLNEQFF

abundance: -
j_gene: TRBJ2-1
d_gene: TRBD2
v_gene: TRBV20-1
CDR3nt: TGCAGTGCCCAAAGCGGGGACCCCGCATACAATGAGCAGTTCTTC
CDR3aa: CSAQSGDPAYNEQFF

abundance: -
j_gene: TRBJ1-6
d_gene: -
v_gene: TRBV6-1
CDR3nt: TGTGCCAGCAGTGAACTTGGGGGGATTGGGAATTCACCCCTCCACTTT
CDR3aa: CASSELGGIGNSPLHF

abundance: once
j_gene: TRBJ1-4
d_gene: -
v_gene: TRBV15
CDR3nt: TGTGCCACCAGCAGCGGGAATGAAAAACTGTTTTTT
CDR3aa: CATSSGNEKLFF

abundance: -
j_gene: TRBJ2-1
d_gene: TRBD2
v_gene: TRBV5-4
CDR3nt: TGTGCCAGCAGTATCGGGGGGAGTAACAATGAGCAGTTCTTC
CDR3aa: CASSIGGSNNEQFF

abundance: -
j_gene: TRBJ2-5
d_gene: TRBD2
v_gene: TRBV7-2
CDR3nt: TGTGCCAGCAGCGTTAGCGGGGGGCAAGAGACCCAGTACTTC
CDR3aa: CASSVSGGQETQYF

abundance: few
j_gene: TRBJ1-3
d_gene: -
v_gene: TRBV7-9
CDR3nt: TGTGCCAGCAGCTTGGGATCAGCCGTCTCTGGAAACACCATATATTTT
CDR3aa: CASSLGSAVSGNTIYF